The TCR beta chain under discussion was sequenced for a study of vaccination effects on CD4 cells after COVID-19. Clones were sequenced by immunoSEQ multiplex PCR, and TCRdb holds only the in-frame ones, with some missing. Of 80,000 to 95,000 clones in the sample, under 80% were seen once. Comments on this clone: The antigen is unknown.

Expansion with viral peptide pools was applied to antigen-specific CD4+ T cells by the ViraFEST assay prior to sequencing. Cells that had been cultured for less than eleven days were the source of isolated CD4+ T cells. Participants completed two doses of the BNT162b2 or mRNA-1273 vaccine. Study conclusions and caveats: After vaccination, at late timepoints, clones induced by infection and by vaccine contracted markedly.

The CDR3 contains 13 residues. The V end lost 6 bases, the J end lost 4 bases, and 12 bases lay between the germline ends. From germline, CDR1 is LNHDA and CDR2 SQIVND (reference sequence). The chain couples TRBV19 to TRBJ1-1; D call uncertain. The sample here was CD4+ T cells from PBMCs cultured with HCoV-OC43 spike peptides, taken after COVID-19 vaccination. Subset: HCoV-OC43 spike overlapping peptide pool stimulation. The receptor comes from a human donor who received a COVID-19 vaccine. The CDR3 region is CASRRSAGTEAFF. DNA for the CDR3: TGTGCCAGTAGGAGATCGGCTGGCACTGAAGCTTTCTTT.